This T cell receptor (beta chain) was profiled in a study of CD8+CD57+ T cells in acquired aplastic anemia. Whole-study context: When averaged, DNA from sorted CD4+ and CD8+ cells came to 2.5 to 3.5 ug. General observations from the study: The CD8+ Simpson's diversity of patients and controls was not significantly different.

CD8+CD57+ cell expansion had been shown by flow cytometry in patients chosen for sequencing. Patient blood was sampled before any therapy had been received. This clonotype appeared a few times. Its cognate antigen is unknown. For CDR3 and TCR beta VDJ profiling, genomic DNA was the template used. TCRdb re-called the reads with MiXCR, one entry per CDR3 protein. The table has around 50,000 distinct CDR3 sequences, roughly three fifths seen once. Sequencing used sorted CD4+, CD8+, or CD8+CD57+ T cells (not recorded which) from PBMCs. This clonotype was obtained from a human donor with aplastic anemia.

The CDR3 loop reads CASRTTGGGYTF. The DNA of the CDR3 is TGTGCCAGCAGGACCACAGGGGGTGGCTACACCTTC. The chain has TRBV7-8 and TRBJ1-2; 8 positions agree with TRBD1. The CDR3 loop spans 12 amino acids. Germline V lookup: CDR1 SGHVS, CDR2 FQNEAQ. Trimming cost V 6 bases and J 7 bases; bases outside gene matches: 4.